One and the same sample provided the 4 T cell receptor beta chains below, sequenced in a study of cytomegalovirus exposure and HLA in healthy donors. The PCR used 60 Vbeta and 13 Jbeta primers. This table comes from immunoSEQ multiplex PCR, and its TCRdb copy is limited to in-frame clones, with some not included. The sample lists some 250,000 clones, roughly 82% occurring once. The sequenced sample was PBMCs. Source of these receptors: a woman in her 40s in good health and CMV-seropositive.

The V gene is TRBV9, the J gene TRBJ1-1, with D unclear. The germline CDR1 and CDR2 sequences are SGDLS and YYNGEE. The CDR3 runs to 16 residues. V lost 0 bases to trimming and J lost 1 base, with 13 bases between them. The CDR3 reads CASSVAGASRNTEAFF. The CDR3 bases are TGTGCCAGCAGCGTAGCAGGCGCCAGCCGGAACACTGAAGCTTTCTTT.

V usage is TRBV9 and J usage is TRBJ2-1; perhaps TRBD1 as D (5 bases). The germline V gene has CDR1 SGDLS and CDR2 YYNGEE. Trimming left V 2 bases short and J 4 bases short, with 7 bases between. The CDR3 is made up of 13 amino acids. The CDR3 coding sequence is TGTGCCAGCAGCGTCACAGGTTACAATGAGCAGTTCTTC. It translates to CASSVTGYNEQFF.

The chain has TRBV29-1 and TRBJ2-5, with D possibly being TRBD2 (6 bases). V was clipped by 7 bases and J by 5 bases, with 26 bases between them. CDR1 and CDR2 from the germline V gene are SQVTM and ANQGSEA. The CDR3 is 16 residues long. CDR3 DNA: TGCAGCGCCGAACTCCCGTGGTCGGGGGTGGGGGAGACCCAGTACTTC. Amino acid sequence: CSAELPWSGVGETQYF.

With regard to this clone: The sample has other DNA sequences that encode this CDR3 too. The genes are TRBV7-9 and TRBJ2-4, with 7 bases identical to TRBD1. CDR1 SEHNR and CDR2 FQNEAQ come from the germline V gene (reference sequence). V lost 3 bases to trimming and J lost 3 bases; unmatched junction nucleotides: 14. The CDR3 covers 18 residues. The CDR3 loop is CASSFTGAHFVGKNIQYF. CDR3 DNA: TGTGCCAGCAGCTTCACAGGGGCCCACTTCGTGGGCAAAAACATTCAGTACTTC.